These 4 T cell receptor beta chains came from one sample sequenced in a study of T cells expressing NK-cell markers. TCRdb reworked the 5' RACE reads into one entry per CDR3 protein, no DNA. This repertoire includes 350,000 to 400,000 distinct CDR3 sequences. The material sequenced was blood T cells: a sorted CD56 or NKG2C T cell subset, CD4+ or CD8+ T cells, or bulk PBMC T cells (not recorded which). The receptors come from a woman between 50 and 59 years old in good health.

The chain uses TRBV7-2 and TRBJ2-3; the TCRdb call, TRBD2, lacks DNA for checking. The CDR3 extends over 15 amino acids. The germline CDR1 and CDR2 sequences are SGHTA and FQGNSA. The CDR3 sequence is CASSLRARSTDTQYF.

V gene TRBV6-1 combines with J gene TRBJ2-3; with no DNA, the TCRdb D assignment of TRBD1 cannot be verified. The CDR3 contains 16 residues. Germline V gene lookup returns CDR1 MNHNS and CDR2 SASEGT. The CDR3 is CASSVRQGRGTDTQYF.

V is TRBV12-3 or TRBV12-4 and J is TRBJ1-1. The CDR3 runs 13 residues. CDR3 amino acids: CASSYTVNTEAFF.

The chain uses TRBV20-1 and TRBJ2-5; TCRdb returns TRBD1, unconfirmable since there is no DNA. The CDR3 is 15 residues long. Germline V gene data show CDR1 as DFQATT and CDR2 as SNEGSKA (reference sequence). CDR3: CSARRQGRYQETQYF.